Listed here are 15 T cell receptor beta chains from one sample, sequenced in a study of vaccination and CD4 T cells after COVID-19. Treatment meaning: roughly 10-day PBMC culture with coronavirus spike peptide pools or control peptides (ViraFEST assay). These CD4+ T cells came from an unexposed donor, sampled before the COVID-19 pandemic (2011-2018). These TCRs are of unknown antigen specificity. Sequenced with the Oncomine TCR Beta short-read assay was DNA taken from cultured CD4+ T cells. TCRdb independently ran MiXCR on the PCR reads; one entry per CDR3 protein. The top ten clones hold 15% of a sample with some 3,300 distinct CDR3 sequences, approximately 22% of them seen once. Sequencing was carried out using CD4+ T cells from blood, cultured in vitro. The origin of the receptors is a human donor in good health.

This clonotype turned up a few times. The chain uses TRBV6-1 and TRBJ2-2; D possibly corresponds to TRBD1 (5 bases). Trimming shortened V by 10 bases and J by 0 bases, and 15 bases separated the two germline ends. The CDR3 has 15 residues. Germline V gene sequence: CDR1 MNHNS, CDR2 SASEGT. The CDR3 protein is CATTGRRANTGELFF. The CDR3 DNA follows: TGTGCCACCACAGGACGGCGCGCGAACACCGGGGAGCTGTTTTTT.

V is TRBV20-1 and J is TRBJ2-1, with 7 positions matching TRBD1. This CDR3 region has 15 residues. Unmatched junction bases numbered 11, after V lost 3 bases and J lost 6 bases. Germline V gives CDR1 DFQATT, CDR2 SNEGSKA (reference sequence). CDR3 loop: CSASGGQNFRNEQFF. CDR3 nucleotides: TGCAGTGCTAGTGGGGGACAGAATTTTCGCAATGAGCAGTTCTTC.

This clonotype was recorded once. Sequence at one end of the junction differs from germline and may be a read error. The CDR3, as DNA: TGTGCCAGCAAGGTGCAGACCCTGAACACTAAAGCTTTCTTT. The encoded protein is CASKVQTLNTKAFF. This rearrangement joins TRBV6-4 to TRBJ1-1; D is undetermined. This CDR3 region has 14 residues. CDR1 is MRHNA and CDR2 is SNTAGT in the germline V gene.

This clonotype was found a few times. This rearrangement joins TRBV27 to TRBJ2-7; perhaps D is TRBD1 or TRBD2 (6 bases each). This CDR3 has 16 residues. From germline, CDR1 is MNHEY and CDR2 SMNVEV (reference sequence). The V end was cut by 3 bases, the J end by 2 bases, with 17 bases between. CDR3: CASSFLVEGGTYEQYF. As DNA, the CDR3 is TGTGCCAGCAGTTTTTTGGTGGAGGGGGGAACCTACGAGCAGTACTTC.

The CDR3 region is CASSRSSGEWTEAFF. CDR3 nucleotides: TGTGCCAGCTCACGGTCCTCAGGGGAGTGGACTGAAGCTTTCTTT. The chain carries TRBV18 and TRBJ1-1, with D possibly TRBD1 on 6 matching bases. Trimming removed 4 bases from V and 5 bases from J, with 17 bases in between. CDR1 KGHSH and CDR2 LQKENI come from the germline V gene. The CDR3 loop spans 15 amino acids.

The rearrangement links TRBV7-2 to TRBJ1-3; TRBD1 agrees at 7 bases. CDR3 length equals 16 residues. V was clipped by 6 bases and J by 3 bases; unmatched bases: 11. CDR1 and CDR2 (germline): SGHTA, FQGNSA. The CDR3 DNA follows: TGTGCCAGCAGTTTCAGAAGGGGGGACAGTGGAAACACCATATATTTT. Its translation: CASSFRRGDSGNTIYF.

V and J are TRBV5-4 and TRBJ1-2; 7 bases agree with TRBD1. V shed 4 bases and J 4 bases; nucleotides not matched to a gene: 4. Germline loops: CDR1 SGHNT, CDR2 YYREEE (reference sequence). The CDR3 is 13 residues long. CDR3 amino acids: CASSPTGTYGYTF. In DNA form, the CDR3 reads TGTGCCAGCAGCCCGACAGGGACCTATGGCTACACCTTC.

This clonotype was counted between two and nine times. This chain uses TRBV15 with TRBJ2-2; weak D call: TRBD2 (5 bases). Between the trimmed V and J ends, which lost 7 bases and 5 bases, there was a span of 14 bases. This CDR3 has 14 amino acids. Germline CDR1 and CDR2: LNHNV and YYDKDF (reference sequence). The CDR3 loop reads CATKGPLVTGELFF. CDR3 nucleotide sequence: TGTGCCACCAAAGGGCCACTAGTTACCGGGGAGCTGTTTTTT. Complete variable domain (other parts from reference TRBV15 and TRBJ2-2): DAMVIQNPRYQVTQFGKPVTLSCSQTLNHNVMYWYQQKSSQAPKLLFHYYDKDFNNEADTPDNFQSRRPNTSFCFLDIRSPGLGDTAMYLCATKGPLVTGELFFGEGSRLTVL.

This clonotype has a handful of counts. The V gene is TRBV19, the J gene TRBJ1-5, with D possibly matching TRBD1 (6 bases). The CDR3 consists of 16 residues. The V end lost 6 bases, the J end lost 0 bases, and 15 bases lay between the germline ends. CDR1 and CDR2 from the germline V gene are LNHDA and SQIVND (reference sequence). In nucleotides, the CDR3 is TGTGCCAGTAGCAGAAGGGGGATCTATAGCAATCAGCCCCAGCATTTT. Residues: CASSRRGIYSNQPQHF.

For this clonotype: The CDR3 carries no conserved terminal phenylalanine or tryptophan, so it likely arises from a read error. The chain employs TRBV19 and TRBJ2-2, with unresolved D. From germline, CDR1 is LNHDA and CDR2 SQIVND (reference sequence). The CDR3 spans 17 residues. V was pared by 5 bases and J by 0 bases, with 16 bases between. DNA of the CDR3: TGTGCCAGTAGTGACGACGAGTGGCACTCGAACACCGGGGAGCTGTTTCTT. Protein product: CASSDDEWHSNTGELFL.

This chain uses TRBV28 with TRBJ1-2, with D uncertain. CDR3 length equals 12 residues. V lost 6 bases, J lost 0 bases, and 5 bases lay in between. Per the germline V gene, CDR1 is MDHEN and CDR2 is SYDVKM. The CDR3 region is CASRQTNYGYTF. The CDR3 DNA sequence: TGTGCCAGCAGACAGACTAACTATGGCTACACCTTC.

The chain recombines TRBV6-2 or TRBV6-3 with TRBJ2-7; 7 nucleotides align to TRBD2. With V trimmed by 6 bases and J by 1 base, 9 bases remained unmatched. CDR3 length: 15 residues. Germline V gene sequence: CDR1 MNHEY, CDR2 SVGEGT. The CDR3 loop reads CASSQGLPKSYEQYF. CDR3 coding DNA: TGTGCCAGCAGCCAGGGACTACCTAAATCCTACGAGCAGTACTTC.

In its sample, this clonotype was seen a few times. The genes are TRBV5-1 and TRBJ2-3, with 8 positions matching TRBD2. Germline assignment: CDR1 SGHRS and CDR2 YFSETQ. The V segment lost 6 bases and the J segment 2 bases; nucleotides outside the gene matches: 2. The CDR3 is 13 residues long. The CDR3 DNA sequence: TGCGCCAGCACCGGGGGGGACACAGATACGCAGTATTTT. Protein sequence: CASTGGDTDTQYF.

This clonotype turned up a few times. The V call is TRBV7-9, the J call TRBJ2-5, with a possible D match to TRBD2 (7 bases). CDR1 SEHNR and CDR2 FQNEAQ come from the germline V gene (reference sequence). The CDR3 length is 11 residues. CDR3 sequence: CGTGGRETQYF. The CDR3 DNA reads TGTGGAACGGGGGGCAGGGAGACCCAGTACTTC.

This clonotype has more than one count but fewer than ten. The chain carries TRBV11-1 and TRBJ1-1; D possibly corresponds to TRBD1 (6 bases). CDR1 and CDR2 from the germline V gene are SGHAT and FQDESV (reference sequence). This CDR3 is 15 amino acids long. The germline V and J ends were trimmed by 4 bases and 4 bases, with 16 bases remaining between them. CDR3 sequence reads: CASSSQQGMGTEAFF. CDR3 DNA: TGTGCCAGCAGCTCGCAACAGGGTATGGGCACTGAAGCTTTCTTT.